This passage covers 9 T cell receptor beta chains from one sample sequenced in a study of OX40 agonist ivuxolimab in advanced cancers. Here immunoSEQ multiplex PCR was the method, and the copy in TCRdb shows in-frame clones only, minus some. In the table there are some 43,000 clones, 70% to 90% of which are singletons. The material sequenced was CD4+ or CD8+ T cells sorted from blood, taken in a trial of the OX40 agonist ivuxolimab. Receptors originate from an adult with an advanced solid tumor such as melanoma, head and neck, liver or kidney cancer.

The chain uses TRBV10-3 and TRBJ1-1; D gene ambiguous. The V and J ends lost 0 bases and 6 bases respectively, with 8 bases between them. The CDR3 is 13 residues long. Germline loops: CDR1 ENHRY, CDR2 SYGVKD. The CDR3 is CAISESNLAEAFF. Here the CDR3 DNA reads TGTGCCATCAGTGAGTCCAATCTCGCTGAAGCTTTCTTT.

The J gene is TRBJ2-3, the V gene TRBV5-1; 12 nucleotides agree with TRBD2. Germline V gene lookup returns CDR1 SGHRS and CDR2 YFSETQ. The CDR3 contains 16 residues. With V trimmed by 4 bases and J by 4 bases, 7 bases remained unmatched. DNA for the CDR3: TGCGCCAGCAGCGAACTAGCGGGAGGTTCGTCAGATACGCAGTATTTT. This encodes CASSELAGGSSDTQYF.

This chain uses TRBV13 with TRBJ1-4; D is perhaps TRBD1 (6 bases). Germline loops: CDR1 PRHDT, CDR2 FYEKMQ (reference sequence). The CDR3 is 16 amino acids. V dropped 5 bases and J dropped 8 bases, with 21 bases sitting between them. The CDR3 bases are TGTGCCAGCAGCGAGGGAGACAGGTGGGAGAGAGAAAAACTGTTTTTT. Amino acids: CASSEGDRWEREKLFF.

The chain links TRBV25-1 to TRBJ2-7; D is unclear. V was trimmed by 7 bases and J by 3 bases, leaving 16 bases between them. CDR1 and CDR2 (germline): MGHDK, SYGVNS. The CDR3 runs 14 residues. The CDR3 loop is CASMHMGMGYEQYF. The DNA of the CDR3 is TGTGCCAGCATGCACATGGGGATGGGCTACGAGCAGTACTTC.

The genes are TRBV7-9 and TRBJ2-7; D ambiguous. The CDR3 covers 14 residues. The V end was cut by 3 bases, the J end by 0 bases, with 9 bases between. Germline V gives CDR1 SEHNR, CDR2 FQNEAQ (reference sequence). This CDR3 reads CASSLPSNSYEQYF. CDR3 DNA sequence: TGTGCCAGCAGCTTGCCCTCGAACTCCTACGAGCAGTACTTC.

V is TRBV21-1 and J is TRBJ1-2. TRBV21-1 constitutes a pseudogene. This CDR3 has 20 residues. The CDR3 region has the DNA TGTGCCAGCAGCAAACGGGGGGAGGGGAAAGCCTATCTCCTGAACTATGGCTACACCTTC. Translating it yields CASSKRGEGKAYLLNYGYTF.

The V call is TRBV4-1, the J call TRBJ1-2; D gene unclear. Trimming cost V 1 base and J 4 bases, with 10 bases left between them. Germline V gene sequence: CDR1 MGHRA, CDR2 YSYEKL. The CDR3 has 14 amino acids. CDR3 protein: CASSQGGFIYGYTF. The DNA of the CDR3 is TGCGCCAGCAGCCAAGGGGGATTTATCTATGGCTACACCTTC.

This clone qualifies as medium-sized. The chain combines TRBV7-9 with TRBJ1-1; D gene ambiguous. The CDR3 runs 13 residues. The germline V gene has CDR1 SEHNR and CDR2 FQNEAQ (reference sequence). V lost 3 bases, J lost 2 bases, and 7 bases lay in between. This chain's CDR3 is CASSLWGNTEAFF. CDR3 in DNA: TGTGCCAGCAGCTTGTGGGGAAACACTGAAGCTTTCTTT.

In its sample, this clone was seen once. This rearrangement joins TRBV28 to TRBJ1-2; no definite D call. The CDR3 consists of 14 residues. V lost 3 bases, J lost 2 bases, and 10 bases lay in between. Germline values: CDR1 MDHEN, CDR2 SYDVKM. The CDR3 is CASSFVARNYGYTF. In DNA, the CDR3 is TGTGCCAGCAGTTTTGTAGCGAGGAACTATGGCTACACCTTC.